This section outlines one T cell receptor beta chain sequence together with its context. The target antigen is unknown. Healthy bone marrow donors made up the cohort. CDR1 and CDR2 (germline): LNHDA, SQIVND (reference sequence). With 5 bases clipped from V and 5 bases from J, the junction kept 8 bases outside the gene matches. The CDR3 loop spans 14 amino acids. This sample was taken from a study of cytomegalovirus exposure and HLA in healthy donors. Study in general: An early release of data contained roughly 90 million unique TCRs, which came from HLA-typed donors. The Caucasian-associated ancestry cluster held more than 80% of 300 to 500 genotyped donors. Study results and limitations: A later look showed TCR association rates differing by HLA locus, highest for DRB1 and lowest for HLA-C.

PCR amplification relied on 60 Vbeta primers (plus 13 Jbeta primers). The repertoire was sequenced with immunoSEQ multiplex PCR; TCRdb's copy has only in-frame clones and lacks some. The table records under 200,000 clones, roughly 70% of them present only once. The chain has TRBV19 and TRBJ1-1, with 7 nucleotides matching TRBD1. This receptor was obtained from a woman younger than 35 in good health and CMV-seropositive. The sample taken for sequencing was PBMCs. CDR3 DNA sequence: TGTGCCAGTAGTCTCCCGACAGGGTCGACTGAAGCTTTCTTT. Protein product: CASSLPTGSTEAFF.